The 20 T cell receptor beta chains reported below all come from one sample, sequenced in a study of blood T cells in healthy people across ages. A second PCR, run for about 7 to 12 cycles, used a sample-barcoded 5' primer plus a J-beta primer mix. MiXCR, applied by TCRdb to the 5' RACE reads, yields one record per CDR3 protein. The sample has some 1,000,000 distinct CDR3 sequences; about 25% are singletons. The same sample was also studied in work on T cells of mothers and their children.

Sequencing was done on a sample of blood. The source is a girl under 10 years old in good health.

This clonotype has just a few counts. The V gene is TRBV7-2, the J gene TRBJ1-1; TRBD1 might be the D (6 bases). V gave up 4 bases and J gave up 11 bases, with 14 bases separating them. The CDR3 extends over 12 amino acids. Germline CDR1 is SGHTA and CDR2 is FQGNSA. CDR3: CASSWGGGGAFF. In nucleotides, the CDR3 is TGTGCCAGCAGCTGGGGAGGGGGAGGCGCTTTCTTT.

This clonotype was detected a few times. The chain employs TRBV4-2 and TRBJ1-1; D ambiguous. There are 18 residues in the CDR3. The ends were cut back, 2 bases at V and 8 bases at J, with 27 bases in the middle. The V gene's germline CDR1 is LGHNA and CDR2 YNFKEQ. The CDR3 spells CASSQPRVLFVGGPEAFF. The CDR3 DNA is TGTGCCAGCAGCCAACCGCGGGTTCTGTTTGTAGGCGGTCCGGAAGCTTTCTTT.

This clonotype was counted only a few times. The chain uses TRBV14 and TRBJ2-7, with D tentatively TRBD1 (6 bases). Germline V gene lookup returns CDR1 SGHDN and CDR2 FVKESK. Trimming took 4 bases from V and 1 from J, leaving 11 bases between them. The CDR3 has 14 residues. CDR3 residues: CASSPWTASYEQYF. The CDR3, as DNA: TGTGCCAGCAGCCCTTGGACAGCTTCCTACGAGCAGTACTTC.

As for this clonotype: At one of its ends the junction is not consistent with the germline gene, which may arise from a read error. V usage is TRBV20-1 and J usage is TRBJ2-1; 11 bases are shared with TRBD2. The better agreement between TRBJ2-5 and the DNA end casts doubt on the J call. There are 15 residues in the CDR3. Germline CDR1 DFQATT, CDR2 SNEGSKA (reference sequence). This CDR3 reads CSASILAGGQGTQYF. The CDR3 DNA reads as TGCAGTGCTAGTATTCTAGCGGGAGGACAAGGGACCCAGTACTTC.

The chain recombines TRBV9 with TRBJ1-6; D remains ambiguous. V gave up 0 bases and J gave up 7 bases, with 17 bases separating them. The CDR3 contains 17 residues. Germline CDR1 SGDLS, CDR2 YYNGEE. The CDR3 DNA is TGTGCCAGCAGCGTAGAAGCTACGGCGGTGAGGAATTCACCCCTCCACTTT. Protein sequence: CASSVEATAVRNSPLHF. Based on the CDR3 plus reference TRBV9 and TRBJ1-6, the full variable domain is DSGVTQTPKHLITATGQRVTLRCSPRSGDLSVYWYQQSLDQGLQFLIQYYNGEERAKGNILERFSAQQFPDLHSELNLSSLELGDSALYFCASSVEATAVRNSPLHFGNGTRLTVT.

This clonotype was found many times. The chain is built from TRBV27 and TRBJ2-3; 7 nucleotides line up with TRBD2. The CDR3 contains 16 residues. Trimming at V came to 5 bases and at J to 2 bases, leaving 10 bases not matched to a gene. Germline loops: CDR1 MNHEY, CDR2 SMNVEV (reference sequence). The CDR3 reads CASSPRLADLTDTQYF. The CDR3 DNA is TGTGCCAGCAGTCCCCGGCTAGCGGATCTCACAGATACGCAGTATTTT.

The chain joins TRBV27 to TRBJ2-5; no firm D call. The DNA end favors TRBJ2-7, so the J call may be wrong. There are 13 residues in the CDR3. The germline V gene encodes CDR1 MNHEY and CDR2 SMNVEV (reference sequence). CDR3 DNA: TGTGCCAGCGGCTGGAAGCCAACCTACGAGCAGTACTTC. This gives the protein CASGWKPTYEQYF.

The chain links TRBV9 to TRBJ2-1, with 9 bases lining up with TRBD2. The germline CDR1 and CDR2 sequences are SGDLS and YYNGEE. The CDR3 has 17 amino acids. Trimming removed 0 bases from V and 8 bases from J; junction bases left unmatched: 12. Here the CDR3 DNA reads TGTGCCAGCAGCGTAGACGCCGTTAGCGGGAGTAACGATGAGCAGTTCTTC. This sequence encodes CASSVDAVSGSNDEQFF. Using reference TRBV9 and TRBJ2-1 for the parts outside the CDR3, the full variable domain is DSGVTQTPKHLITATGQRVTLRCSPRSGDLSVYWYQQSLDQGLQFLIQYYNGEERAKGNILERFSAQQFPDLHSELNLSSLELGDSALYFCASSVDAVSGSNDEQFFGPGTRLTVL.

The rearrangement links TRBV4-2 to TRBJ2-1; TRBD2 matches 7 bases. The CDR3 contains 17 residues. CDR1 and CDR2 (germline): LGHNA, YNFKEQ. V was clipped by 0 bases and J by 5 bases; unmatched bases: 10. In DNA form, the CDR3 reads TGTGCCAGCAGCCAAGATTCTTCGCTAGCGGCTAACAATGAGCAGTTCTTC. It specifies CASSQDSSLAANNEQFF.

This clonotype was observed a handful of times. The V gene is TRBV7-8, the J gene TRBJ2-3; D is possibly TRBD2 (7 bases). This CDR3 has 15 amino acids. Per the germline V gene, CDR1 is SGHVS and CDR2 is FQNEAQ. Trimming cost V 5 bases and J 5 bases, with 17 bases left between them. CDR3 nucleotides: TGTGCCAGCAGCCCGAGCGGGACACGGGGAGATACGCAGTATTTT. Encoded protein: CASSPSGTRGDTQYF.

The CDR3 region has the DNA TGTGCCAGCAGCTCTTCCCGGGACATTGAAGCTTTCTTT. It encodes CASSSSRDIEAFF. J is TRBJ1-1 and V is TRBV5-6, with D possibly being TRBD1 (6 bases). CDR3 length: 13 amino acids. The V end lost 3 bases, the J end lost 7 bases, and 13 bases lay between the germline ends. Germline-derived CDR1 and CDR2 are SGHDT and YYEEEE.

Of note for this clonotype: Germline is not matched at one junction end, which may reflect a read error. V usage is TRBV2 and J usage is TRBJ1-4; a possible D gene is TRBD1 (6 bases). From germline, CDR1 is SNHLY and CDR2 FYNNEI. CDR3 length: 11 residues. The CDR3 nucleotides read TGTGCCAGCAGGGATGACAGGTCTTTCCGTTTT. Encoded protein: CASRDDRSFRF.

In this sample, this clonotype turned up a few times. The J gene is TRBJ2-5, the V gene TRBV28; D is perhaps TRBD1 (6 bases). The assigned J gene may be wrong: the sequence end matches TRBJ2-7 better. The germline V gene encodes CDR1 MDHEN and CDR2 SYDVKM. The CDR3 consists of 13 residues. Here the CDR3 DNA reads TGTGCCAGCAGTTTACTGGGGGCTCTCGAGCAGTACTTC. It is translated as CASSLLGALEQYF.

This clonotype was detected only once. The rearrangement links TRBV7-3 to TRBJ2-1; 12 bases are a match to TRBD2. The V gene end was trimmed by 4 bases and the J gene end by 9 bases; junction bases not matched to a gene: 4. CDR3 length: 14 amino acids. Germline V gene data show CDR1 as SGHTA and CDR2 as FQGTGA. The CDR3 is CASSSSGRDGEQFF. The CDR3 region has the DNA TGTGCCAGCAGCTCTAGCGGGAGGGACGGTGAGCAGTTCTTC.

The table lists this clonotype with a few counts. J is TRBJ2-5 and V is TRBV20-1; 10 bases agree with TRBD2. Gene TRBJ2-1 matches the end of the DNA better, so the J call may be wrong. The germline V gene has CDR1 DFQATT and CDR2 SNEGSKA (reference sequence). The CDR3 covers 16 residues. The CDR3 here is CSARMSPSGGYNEQFF. The DNA of the CDR3 is TGCAGTGCCCGTATGTCCCCTAGCGGGGGCTACAATGAGCAGTTCTTC.

This chain joins TRBV24-1 and TRBJ2-2, with no clear D. The V end was cut by 10 bases, the J end by 5 bases, with 7 bases between. Germline loops: CDR1 KGHDR, CDR2 SFDVKD. This CDR3 region has 11 residues. CDR3 DNA sequence: TGTGCCACTGCGGCAACCGGGGAGCTGTTTTTT. Protein: CATAATGELFF.

V gene TRBV28 combines with J gene TRBJ2-4; D might be TRBD1 or TRBD2, each matching 5 bases. The germline V gene has CDR1 MDHEN and CDR2 SYDVKM. The CDR3 sequence is 14 residues long. Trimming cost V 6 bases and J 7 bases, with 16 bases left between them. CDR3 sequence: CASSQDSRGNIQYF. CDR3 DNA sequence: TGTGCCAGCAGCCAAGACAGCCGAGGGAACATTCAGTACTTC.

This clonotype came up a few times. A much larger clone lies a single base off, so this may be a read error. This sequence joins TRBV3-1 and TRBJ2-1, with 8 positions matching TRBD2. CDR1 LGHDT and CDR2 YNNKEL come from the germline V gene (reference sequence). The CDR3 length is 15 residues. CDR3 coding DNA: TGTGCCGGCAGCCTTAGCGGGATAAGTTACAATGAGCAGTTCTTC. This encodes CAGSLSGISYNEQFF.

The chain recombines TRBV19 with TRBJ1-2; 7 bases agree with TRBD1. Per germline, CDR1 LNHDA and CDR2 SQIVND (reference sequence). The CDR3 has 15 residues. V was pared by 6 bases and J by 6 bases, with 13 bases of the junction left unmatched. This chain's CDR3 is CASSTTRTGWNGYTF. The CDR3 nucleotides are TGTGCCAGTAGCACCACCCGGACAGGCTGGAATGGCTACACCTTC.

This clonotype was counted a few times. This rearrangement joins TRBV4-3 to TRBJ2-5; 10 nucleotides agree with TRBD2. The CDR3 runs 17 residues. V dropped 0 bases and J dropped 3; count of bases not matched to a gene: 7. Germline V gene data show CDR1 as LGHNA and CDR2 as YSLEER. The CDR3 DNA reads TGCGCCAGCAGCCAAGAGTACCCTCTAGCGGGGGAAGAGACCCAGTACTTC. Translated: CASSQEYPLAGEETQYF.